The 32 T cell receptor beta chains listed next were all sequenced from one sample in a study of regulatory T cells in long-lasting Graves disease. Time point reported: newly diagnosed GD, antithyroid drugs for less than 3 months. From PBMCs, RNA was extracted and then used to make the TCR library. CDR3 regions were amplified by Arm-PCR using iRepertoire HTBI primers to build TCR beta libraries. MiXCR, applied by TCRdb to the multiplex PCR reads, yields one record per CDR3 protein. Here the sample spans hundreds of thousands of distinct CDR3 sequences, roughly 13% being singletons. The data also belong to a second study, concerning T cells in Graves' hyperthyroidism and ophthalmopathy.

Sequencing used peripheral blood mononuclear cells (PBMCs), obtained at new diagnosis, from a patient treated with antithyroid drugs. The receptors were sampled from a young man with Graves disease.

The chain combines TRBV12-5 with TRBJ2-5, with TRBD1 identical over 7 bases. This CDR3 comprises 13 residues. CDR1 and CDR2 (germline): LGHNT, FRNRAP. J gave up 7 bases and V 7 bases, and 9 bases lay outside the gene matches. CDR3 nucleotide sequence: TGTGCTAGTGTTGCGACAGGGTGCGGGACCCAGTACTTC. Encoded protein: CASVATGCGTQYF.

The rearrangement uses TRBV6-1 and TRBJ2-3; D might be TRBD2 (6 bases). The V end lost 6 bases, the J end lost 2 bases, and 12 bases lay between the germline ends. In germline, CDR1 is MNHNS, CDR2 SASEGT. This CDR3 contains 14 residues. The CDR3 protein is CASSFGLFTDTQYF. Written as DNA, the CDR3 is TGTGCCAGCAGCTTCGGACTATTCACAGATACGCAGTATTTT.

This chain joins TRBV4-2 and TRBJ2-7, with D hard to call. CDR3 length equals 14 residues. Looked up from germline, CDR1 is LGHNA and CDR2 is YNFKEQ. V was clipped by 0 bases and J by 6 bases, with 12 bases between them. CDR3 protein: CASSQDGVGGEQYF. The CDR3 coding sequence is TGTGCCAGCAGCCAAGATGGTGTGGGCGGCGAGCAGTACTTC.

As for this clonotype: This is likely an artifact of a read error, given a far larger clone one base away. This chain links TRBV6-2 or TRBV6-3 with TRBJ2-7; weak D call: TRBD1 (6 bases). V was shortened by 10 bases and J by 0 bases, with 19 bases between the two germline ends. Per germline, CDR1 MNHEY and CDR2 SVGEGT. The CDR3 sequence is 15 residues long. The CDR3 DNA follows: TGTGCCATCAGCTTCGGACAGCCCGGCTCCTACGAGCAGTACTTC. Translated, it gives CAISFGQPGSYEQYF.

The chain uses TRBV24-1 and TRBJ2-1, with TRBD2 matching over 8 bases. V trimming: 9 bases; J trimming: 9 bases; junction bases outside the gene matches: 9. Per the germline V gene, CDR1 is KGHDR and CDR2 is SFDVKD. The length of the CDR3 is 13 residues. For the CDR3, the DNA is TGTGCCACCGGACAGCGGGAGATTCCTGAGCAGTTCTTC. Residues: CATGQREIPEQFF.

The chain uses TRBV19 and TRBJ1-5; weak D call: TRBD1 (5 bases). The germline CDR1 and CDR2 sequences are LNHDA and SQIVND (reference sequence). The CDR3 runs 15 residues. V shed 5 bases and J shed 2 bases, with 13 bases lying between them. The CDR3 region has the DNA TGTGCCAGTAGTCTCAACGGGGGGGGCAATCAGCCCCAGCATTTT. Protein: CASSLNGGGNQPQHF.

Ten or more counts support this clonotype. The chain joins TRBV7-3 to TRBJ2-1; D gene uncertain. The ends were cut back, 0 bases at V and 10 bases at J, with 13 bases in the middle. Germline V gene data show CDR1 as SGHTA and CDR2 as FQGTGA. There are 14 residues in the CDR3. CDR3 coding DNA: TGTGCCAGCAGCTTAACGTCGCCCCCGGTCGAGCAGTTCTTC. Protein product: CASSLTSPPVEQFF.

The table lists this clonotype with many counts. The chain joins TRBV12-3 or TRBV12-4 to TRBJ1-2, with 9 bases identical to TRBD1. J was trimmed by 3 bases and V by 5 bases; bases with no gene match: 4. The CDR3 extends over 14 amino acids. The CDR3, as DNA: TGTGCCAGCAGTGAACGGGACAGGGACTATGGCTACACCTTC. Amino acid sequence: CASSERDRDYGYTF.

The chain combines TRBV30 with TRBJ1-4; D is unclear. CDR3 length: 16 residues. V lost 4 bases and J lost 4, with 19 bases in between. Per germline, CDR1 GTSNPN and CDR2 SVGIG (reference sequence). In DNA, the CDR3 is TGTGCCTGGAAAACGAATTACAGAGGGTTTAATGAAAAACTGTTTTTT. Amino acid sequence: CAWKTNYRGFNEKLFF. The complete variable domain, with remaining parts taken from reference TRBV30 and TRBJ1-4, reads SQTIHQWPATLVQPVGSPLSLECTVEGTSNPNLYWYRQAAGRGLQLLFYSVGIGQISSEVPQNLSASRPQDRQFILSSKKLLLSDSGFYLCAWKTNYRGFNEKLFFGSGTQLSVL.

This clonotype was counted many times. This sequence joins TRBV29-1 and TRBJ2-7, with TRBD2 identical over 12 bases. The junction had 18 bases not matched to a gene; V was cut back by 4 bases and J by 2 bases. CDR1 is SQVTM and CDR2 is ANQGSEA in the germline V gene. The CDR3 contains 19 residues. The CDR3 loop reads CSVAGLRTSGRREAYEQYF. The CDR3 DNA is TGCAGCGTTGCGGGTCTACGCACTAGCGGGAGGAGAGAGGCCTACGAGCAGTACTTC.

The gene calls are TRBV7-6 and TRBJ2-1, with 7 bases fitting TRBD2. The CDR3 spans 17 residues. In germline, CDR1 is SGHVS, CDR2 FNYEAQ. V shed 3 bases, J shed 7 bases, and the junction held 15 bases outside the gene matches. The CDR3 here is CASSFLGEGPGGNEQFF. The CDR3 bases are TGTGCCAGCAGCTTCTTGGGGGAGGGCCCCGGGGGAAATGAGCAGTTCTTC.

This clonotype was seen repeatedly, ten times or more. The V gene is TRBV7-8, the J gene TRBJ1-1; perhaps TRBD1 as D (6 bases). The CDR3 totals 13 residues. Trimming took off 5 bases at V and 5 bases at J, with 12 bases between the two ends. Looked up from germline, CDR1 is SGHVS and CDR2 is FQNEAQ. CDR3 in amino acids: CASSPGALTEAFF. CDR3 in DNA: TGTGCCAGCAGCCCAGGGGCGTTGACTGAAGCTTTCTTT.

This clonotype has at least ten counts. The CDR3: CASSQEGRLQPQHF. The CDR3 coding sequence is TGTGCCAGCAGCCAAGAGGGCAGGCTGCAGCCCCAGCATTTT. This rearrangement joins TRBV3-1 to TRBJ1-5; unclear D gene. CDR1 and CDR2 from the germline V gene are LGHDT and YNNKEL (reference sequence). This CDR3 comprises 14 residues. Deletions cut 0 bases from V and 7 bases from J, with 10 bases between.

The sample holds many counts of this clonotype. J is TRBJ2-7 and V is TRBV7-9; 12 bases fit TRBD2. In germline, CDR1 is SEHNR, CDR2 FQNEAQ (reference sequence). The CDR3 is 17 residues long. Germline trimming cut 5 bases from V and 3 bases from J; bases unmatched to any gene: 11. The CDR3 loop reads CASSGALAGGKDYEQYF. The DNA of the CDR3 is TGTGCCAGCAGCGGGGCCCTAGCGGGAGGGAAAGACTACGAGCAGTACTTC.

This rearrangement joins TRBV20-1 to TRBJ2-5, with TRBD2 matching 11 bases. This CDR3 has 14 residues. V dropped 6 bases and J dropped 6; count of bases not matched to a gene: 9. The germline CDR1 and CDR2 sequences are DFQATT and SNEGSKA (reference sequence). CDR3: CSAATSGSSKTQYF. CDR3 coding DNA: TGCAGTGCCGCCACTAGCGGGAGTAGTAAGACCCAGTACTTC.

The CDR3 reads CASRPGQGVKQYF. In nucleotides, the CDR3 is TGTGCCAGCAGGCCGGGACAGGGTGTAAAGCAGTACTTC. The chain carries TRBV6-2 or TRBV6-3 and TRBJ2-7, with TRBD1 identical over 9 bases. The germline gives CDR1 MNHEY, CDR2 SVGEGT. The length of the CDR3 is 13 residues. J was trimmed by 8 bases and V by 6 bases; bases with no gene match: 8.

This clonotype was detected only a few times. The J gene is TRBJ2-1, the V gene TRBV6-5; 9 nucleotides line up with TRBD1. This CDR3 contains 15 residues. Trimming cost V 3 bases and J 5 bases; bases outside gene matches: 5. Per the germline V gene, CDR1 is MNHEY and CDR2 is SVGAGI. The CDR3 is CASSYDDRGDNEQFF. CDR3 DNA: TGTGCCAGCAGTTATGACGACAGGGGGGACAATGAGCAGTTCTTC.

CDR3 in amino acids: CASSINSGSNQPQHF. The DNA of the CDR3 is TGTGCCAGTAGTATAAACAGTGGGAGCAATCAGCCCCAGCATTTT. J is TRBJ1-5 and V is TRBV19; D is unresolved. The CDR3 extends over 15 amino acids. In germline, CDR1 is LNHDA, CDR2 SQIVND (reference sequence). The germline V and J ends were trimmed by 2 bases and 1 base, with 9 bases remaining between them.

V and J are TRBV9 and TRBJ2-7; tentative D call: TRBD2 (6 bases). The germline CDR1 and CDR2 sequences are SGDLS and YYNGEE. V lost 3 bases to trimming and J lost 1 base, with 11 bases between them. The CDR3 covers 14 residues. CDR3 sequence reads: CASSGFAGSYEQYF. The DNA for the CDR3 is TGTGCCAGCAGCGGCTTTGCGGGGTCCTACGAGCAGTACTTC.

Many counts were recorded for this clonotype. The chain uses TRBV28 and TRBJ2-2; TRBD1 matches at 7 bases. CDR1 MDHEN and CDR2 SYDVKM come from the germline V gene. This CDR3 is 14 amino acids long. Germline trimming cut 8 bases from V and 8 bases from J; bases unmatched to any gene: 11. In DNA, the CDR3 is TGTGCCAGCCACCGGACAGGAGCAGGAGGGGAGCTGTTTTTT. Its translation: CASHRTGAGGELFF.

In this sample, this clonotype turned up many times. The chain links TRBV5-6 to TRBJ2-7; TRBD2 matches 9 bases. The CDR3 loop spans 15 amino acids. V lost 0 bases, J lost 3 bases, and 4 bases stayed unmatched. Germline-derived CDR1 and CDR2 are SGHDT and YYEEEE. CDR3 in DNA: TGTGCCAGCAGCTTGGGCGCTAGCGGGATCTACGAGCAGTACTTC. Protein: CASSLGASGIYEQYF.

In its sample, this clonotype was seen a few times. The J gene is TRBJ2-1, the V gene TRBV12-3 or TRBV12-4; TRBD2 agrees at 7 bases. After removal of 4 bases from V and 8 bases from J, the junction contained 5 bases not matched to a gene. The CDR3 totals 13 residues. The CDR3 coding sequence is TGTGCCAGCAGTTATCTGCGGGAGTATGAGCAGTTCTTC. It is translated as CASSYLREYEQFF.

This clonotype was detected ten times or more. V is TRBV3-1 and J is TRBJ1-1; the D is unclear. This CDR3 contains 16 residues. Trimming took off 0 bases at V and 1 base at J, with 12 bases between the two ends. CDR1 is LGHDT and CDR2 is YNNKEL in the germline V gene (reference sequence). CDR3 nucleotides: TGTGCCAGCAGCCAAGATCGGGCAGGTAGGAACACTGAAGCTTTCTTT. It encodes CASSQDRAGRNTEAFF. The full variable domain, its missing parts supplied by reference TRBV3-1 and TRBJ1-1, is DTAVSQTPKYLVTQMGNDKSIKCEQNLGHDTMYWYKQDSKKFLKIMFSYNNKELIINETVPNRFSPKSPDKAHLNLHINSLELGDSAVYFCASSQDRAGRNTEAFFGQGTRLTVV.

This clonotype has a count of ten or more. This chain uses TRBV5-6 with TRBJ2-5; D might be TRBD2 (7 bases). This CDR3 contains 13 residues. The V gene's germline CDR1 is SGHDT and CDR2 YYEEEE. The germline V and J ends were trimmed by 2 bases and 4 bases, with 9 bases remaining between them. CDR3 sequence reads: CASSFRGGETQYF. The CDR3, as DNA: TGTGCCAGCAGCTTTAGGGGGGGAGAGACCCAGTACTTC.

In its sample, this clonotype was seen many times. The chain recombines TRBV12-3 or TRBV12-4 with TRBJ2-3; D may be TRBD2 (5 bases). The CDR3 covers 17 residues. The V and J ends lost 6 bases and 0 bases respectively, with 19 bases between them. The CDR3 here is CASRPLRGRTSTDTQYF. In DNA form, the CDR3 reads TGTGCCAGCAGACCCTTGAGAGGACGGACTAGCACAGATACGCAGTATTTT.

In its sample, this clonotype was seen many times. This chain links TRBV5-1 with TRBJ1-1; D is undetermined. Trimming cost V 1 base and J 4 bases, with 8 bases left between them. The CDR3 runs 13 residues. Germline-derived CDR1 and CDR2 are SGHRS and YFSETQ. Here the CDR3 DNA reads TGCGCCAGCAGCTTGACGATTTCCACTGAAGCTTTCTTT. Its protein product is CASSLTISTEAFF.

The table lists this clonotype with many counts. This chain connects TRBV5-1 to TRBJ2-7; 8 positions match TRBD2. Germline-derived CDR1 and CDR2 are SGHRS and YFSETQ. The CDR3 consists of 17 residues. V was pared by 0 bases and J by 2 bases, with 10 bases of the junction left unmatched. DNA of the CDR3: TGCGCCAGCAGCTTGGCCTCGTCAGCGGGAGAAACCTACGAGCAGTACTTC. Protein sequence: CASSLASSAGETYEQYF.

There are a few counts of this clonotype. With a much larger clone just one base away, this may be a read error. The chain is built from TRBV12-3 or TRBV12-4 and TRBJ2-7; D remains unclear. The V gene lost 5 bases and the J gene lost 2 bases, with 16 bases spanning the gap. CDR3 length: 15 amino acids. Here the CDR3 reads CASSISGLTAYEQYF. The CDR3 DNA follows: TGTGCCAGCAGTATCTCGGGTTTAACCGCCTACGAGCAGTACTTC.

Note on this clonotype: With a much larger clone just one base away, this may be a read error. The genes are TRBV11-2 and TRBJ2-1; TRBD1 matches at 10 bases. In germline, CDR1 is SGHAT, CDR2 FQNNGV. The V and J ends lost 1 base and 3 bases, in that order; junction bases with no gene match: 15. The CDR3 runs 20 residues. The CDR3 DNA is TGTGCCAGCAGCTTAGGTAAGTTAGCGGGTGGGGACAGGGGCTACAATGAGCAGTTCTTC. Translated, it gives CASSLGKLAGGDRGYNEQFF.

This chain connects TRBV20-1 to TRBJ2-3; TRBD2 aligns across 9 bases. Per germline, CDR1 DFQATT and CDR2 SNEGSKA (reference sequence). V was pared by 6 bases and J by 4 bases, with 14 bases of the junction left unmatched. The CDR3 runs to 16 residues. CDR3 sequence reads: CSAAGGRAIFSDTQYF. CDR3 DNA sequence: TGCAGTGCGGCTGGCGGGAGGGCCATCTTCTCAGATACGCAGTATTTT.

In its sample, this clonotype was seen many times. The chain employs TRBV2 and TRBJ2-7, with D perhaps TRBD2 (6 bases). CDR3 size: 13 residues. V was cut by 5 bases and J by 2 bases, with 10 bases left in between. Germline assignment: CDR1 SNHLY and CDR2 FYNNEI. The CDR3 loop reads CASSLRGTYEQYF. The CDR3 DNA is TGTGCCAGCAGTCTCCGGGGGACCTACGAGCAGTACTTC.

Ten or more counts support this clonotype. This chain joins TRBV6-1 and TRBJ2-1; 11 bases are shared with TRBD2. The CDR3 consists of 15 residues. V lost 1 base to trimming and J lost 8 bases; unmatched junction nucleotides: 4. CDR1 is MNHNS and CDR2 is SASEGT in the germline V gene. The CDR3 DNA reads TGTGCCAGCAGTGAAGTAGCGGGAGGGGTCTATGAGCAGTTCTTC. Translation gives CASSEVAGGVYEQFF.